These 25 T cell receptor beta chains were all obtained from the same sample, sequenced in a study of blood T cell repertoires in COVID-19. The data were produced by immunoSEQ multiplex PCR, yet TCRdb's version contains in-frame clones alone and is incomplete. The sample yields 250,000 or so clones, roughly 84% seen once. The sequenced sample consisted of PBMCs or T cells enriched from blood (not recorded which). These receptors were collected from a woman between 45 and 65 years old who had been exposed to COVID-19.

The chain employs TRBV19 and TRBJ2-2; D possibly corresponds to TRBD2 (5 bases). Germline V gives CDR1 LNHDA, CDR2 SQIVND (reference sequence). Trimming pared 6 bases from V and 2 bases from J, leaving 10 bases between. The CDR3 runs 14 residues. The CDR3 sequence: CASRDSPNTGELFF. CDR3 sequence (DNA): TGTGCCAGTAGGGACTCGCCAAACACCGGGGAGCTGTTTTTT.

The V call is TRBV27, the J call TRBJ2-2; TRBD1 is a possible D gene (6 bases). The germline CDR1 and CDR2 sequences are MNHEY and SMNVEV (reference sequence). The length of the CDR3 is 15 residues. V shed 2 bases and J shed 5 bases, with 12 bases lying between them. In nucleotides, the CDR3 is TGTGCCAGCAGTTTAACGGACCAGGGGACCGGGGAGCTGTTTTTT. As protein: CASSLTDQGTGELFF.

This chain uses TRBV10-3 with TRBJ1-1; D not resolved. Germline V gene lookup returns CDR1 ENHRY and CDR2 SYGVKD. Trimming removed 0 bases at V and 1 base at J, with 6 bases between. The CDR3 is 14 residues long. The CDR3 coding sequence is TGTGCCATCAGTGAGTCGGCGGCGAACACTGAAGCTTTCTTT. The encoded protein is CAISESAANTEAFF.

V gene TRBV5-1 combines with J gene TRBJ1-1, with TRBD1 as a possible D gene (5 bases). Looked up from germline, CDR1 is SGHRS and CDR2 is YFSETQ. V was pared by 4 bases and J by 5 bases, with 12 bases between. The CDR3 is 13 residues long. The CDR3 DNA is TGCGCCAGCAGCCGGGCGGGGGTAACTGAAGCTTTCTTT. Translation gives CASSRAGVTEAFF.

The chain couples TRBV6-5 to TRBJ1-3; D is perhaps TRBD1 (6 bases). Trimming shortened V by 7 bases and J by 4 bases, and 14 bases separated the two germline ends. The V gene's germline CDR1 is MNHEY and CDR2 SVGAGI. The CDR3 runs to 14 residues. The CDR3 here is CASTRGTPGNTIYF. For the CDR3, the DNA is TGTGCCAGCACTCGAGGGACACCGGGAAACACCATATATTTT.

This chain joins TRBV5-4 and TRBJ2-1; 12 bases fit TRBD2. The CDR3 has 15 amino acids. Germline loops: CDR1 SGHNT, CDR2 YYREEE (reference sequence). Unmatched junction bases numbered 9, after V lost 4 bases and J lost 10 bases. This chain's CDR3 is CASSPGLAGFGEQFF. CDR3 nucleotide sequence: TGTGCCAGCAGCCCGGGACTAGCGGGCTTCGGGGAGCAGTTCTTC.

The rearrangement uses TRBV7-9 and TRBJ2-5; TRBD1 aligns across 11 bases. Germline V gene lookup returns CDR1 SEHNR and CDR2 FQNEAQ (reference sequence). V dropped 5 bases and J dropped 5; count of bases not matched to a gene: 4. The CDR3 consists of 14 residues. The CDR3 DNA reads as TGTGCCAGCAGCAGGACAGGGGGCGTTGAGACCCAGTACTTC. It is translated as CASSRTGGVETQYF. The full variable domain, completed using reference TRBV7-9 and TRBJ2-5, is DTGVSQNPRHKITKRGQNVTFRCDPISEHNRLYWYRQTLGQGPEFLTYFQNEAQLEKSRLLSDRFSAERPKGSFSTLEIQRTEQGDSAMYLCASSRTGGVETQYFGPGTRLLVL.

V is TRBV5-6 and J is TRBJ2-7; D is perhaps TRBD2 (5 bases). Trimming took 0 bases from V and 2 from J, leaving 9 bases between them. Germline assignment: CDR1 SGHDT and CDR2 YYEEEE. The CDR3 is 14 amino acids. The CDR3 spells CASSLGGEAYEQYF. The CDR3 nucleotides are TGTGCCAGCAGCTTGGGGGGAGAGGCCTACGAGCAGTACTTC.

The V call is TRBV24-1, the J call TRBJ2-3, with 10 nucleotides matching TRBD1. Trimming removed 3 bases from V and 3 bases from J; junction bases left unmatched: 5. The CDR3 is made up of 16 amino acids. CDR1 and CDR2 from the germline V gene are KGHDR and SFDVKD. CDR3 region: CATSDPGQGQTDTQYF. The CDR3 DNA reads TGTGCCACCAGTGATCCGGGACAGGGGCAGACAGATACGCAGTATTTT.

V is TRBV19 and J is TRBJ2-1, with a weak D call TRBD2 (5 bases). Trimming shortened V by 4 bases and J by 9 bases, and 10 bases separated the two germline ends. The germline V gene has CDR1 LNHDA and CDR2 SQIVND (reference sequence). This CDR3 is 12 amino acids long. DNA for the CDR3: TGTGCCAGTAGTACGGGGAGACGTGAGCAGTTCTTC. Its protein is CASSTGRREQFF.

The rearrangement links TRBV19 to TRBJ1-3; D perhaps matches TRBD1 (6 bases). V was shortened by 10 bases and J by 2 bases, with 15 bases between the two germline ends. Germline V gene lookup returns CDR1 LNHDA and CDR2 SQIVND (reference sequence). This CDR3 has 14 residues. The CDR3 sequence: CATKLQGPGNTIYF. As DNA, the CDR3 is TGTGCCACCAAATTACAGGGACCTGGAAACACCATATATTTT.

This clone showed up just a few times. The chain recombines TRBV28 with TRBJ1-2, with a tentative D call TRBD1 (6 bases). The V gene lost 5 bases and the J gene lost 3 bases, with 13 bases spanning the gap. The germline CDR1 and CDR2 sequences are MDHEN and SYDVKM. CDR3 length: 14 amino acids. The CDR3 protein is CASSRRDTYYGYTF. CDR3 DNA: TGTGCCAGCAGTCGCCGGGACACCTACTATGGCTACACCTTC.

The rearrangement links TRBV4-3 to TRBJ1-1; D gene ambiguous. CDR3 length equals 13 residues. Between the trimmed V and J ends, which lost 2 bases and 1 base, there was a span of 5 bases. Looked up from germline, CDR1 is LGHNA and CDR2 is YSLEER. CDR3: CASSQTGNTEAFF. In nucleotides, the CDR3 is TGCGCCAGCAGCCAAACGGGGAACACTGAAGCTTTCTTT.

The V and J genes are TRBV2 and TRBJ2-3; 8 nucleotides line up with TRBD2. The CDR3 has 14 amino acids. J lost 6 bases, V lost 4 bases, and 6 bases had no gene match. Germline assignment: CDR1 SNHLY and CDR2 FYNNEI. CDR3: CASSVGTRADTQYF. The CDR3 region has the DNA TGTGCCAGCAGTGTGGGGACTAGAGCGGATACGCAGTATTTT.

This chain links TRBV25-1 with TRBJ1-1; D not resolved. The CDR3 sequence is 13 residues long. Germline V CDR1 and CDR2: MGHDK, SYGVNS. Between the trimmed V and J ends, which lost 8 bases and 1 base, there was a span of 11 bases. DNA for the CDR3: TGTGCCAGCGAAGGGAGGGCGAACACTGAAGCTTTCTTT. The encoded protein is CASEGRANTEAFF.

V gene TRBV6-5 combines with J gene TRBJ1-1; D gene ambiguous. V was pared by 6 bases and J by 4 bases, with 15 bases between. The CDR3 is 14 residues long. Germline V CDR1 and CDR2: MNHEY, SVGAGI. CDR3 DNA: TGTGCCAGCAGACCCAGTCCGGGTGGCACTGAAGCTTTCTTT. Translated, it gives CASRPSPGGTEAFF.

The chain links TRBV28 to TRBJ1-3, with D tentatively TRBD1 (5 bases). The germline CDR1 and CDR2 sequences are MDHEN and SYDVKM. The CDR3 is made up of 15 amino acids. V lost 6 bases and J lost 0, with 12 bases in between. The CDR3 region has the DNA TGTGCCAGCAGCCTCACAGGAGTCTCTGGAAACACCATATATTTT. Protein: CASSLTGVSGNTIYF.

The V and J genes are TRBV5-4 and TRBJ1-1, with D perhaps TRBD1 (6 bases). Germline V CDR1 and CDR2: SGHNT, YYREEE (reference sequence). The CDR3 runs 15 residues. V dropped 5 bases and J dropped 2 bases, with 16 bases sitting between them. The CDR3 nucleotides read TGTGCCAGCAGAACGGGGGGCGCATTAAACACTGAAGCTTTCTTT. Protein sequence: CASRTGGALNTEAFF.

This rearrangement joins TRBV19 to TRBJ1-4; D is ambiguous. Germline lookup yields CDR1 LNHDA and CDR2 SQIVND (reference sequence). This CDR3 has 14 amino acids. Trimming stripped 6 bases from V and 0 bases from J, with 8 bases between. CDR3 nucleotide sequence: TGTGCCAGTAGAACATCTGCAACTAATGAAAAACTGTTTTTT. This sequence encodes CASRTSATNEKLFF.

This chain connects TRBV12-3 or TRBV12-4 to TRBJ2-7; D call uncertain. There are 13 residues in the CDR3. The V gene lost 3 bases and the J gene lost 7 bases, with 13 bases spanning the gap. CDR3: CASSFTGPEEQYF. CDR3 coding DNA: TGTGCCAGCAGTTTCACGGGTCCGGAGGAGCAGTACTTC.

The chain joins TRBV7-2 to TRBJ2-7; TRBD2 agrees at 9 bases. V was pared by 5 bases and J by 2 bases, with 16 bases of the junction left unmatched. CDR3 length equals 18 residues. Looked up from germline, CDR1 is SGHTA and CDR2 is FQGNSA. CDR3 region: CASSQSGLALGAPYEQYF. The DNA for the CDR3 is TGTGCCAGCAGCCAATCGGGACTAGCTCTCGGGGCCCCCTACGAGCAGTACTTC.

This chain links TRBV12-5 with TRBJ1-2, with 12 nucleotides matching TRBD1. The CDR3 extends over 17 amino acids. J lost 8 bases, V lost 2 bases, and 12 bases had no gene match. Germline V gene sequence: CDR1 LGHNT, CDR2 FRNRAP. The CDR3 nucleotides are TGTGCTAGTGGTTTGACCCCACCCGGGACAGGGGGCATCGGCTACACCTTC. Amino acid sequence: CASGLTPPGTGGIGYTF.

The J gene is TRBJ2-3, the V gene TRBV5-1; D may be TRBD2 (6 bases). V lost 0 bases and J 3 bases, leaving 8 bases between the germline ends. Germline CDR1 reads SGHRS; CDR2 reads YFSETQ. CDR3 length equals 14 residues. CDR3 region: CASSLVGLTDTQYF. The CDR3 DNA sequence: TGCGCCAGCAGCTTGGTCGGACTAACAGATACGCAGTATTTT.

The gene calls are TRBV12-3 or TRBV12-4 and TRBJ1-1; D is unclear. The V end lost 1 base, the J end lost 4 bases, and 4 bases lay between the germline ends. CDR3 size: 12 residues. CDR3 in amino acids: CASSLGLTEAFF. CDR3 coding DNA: TGTGCCAGCAGTTTAGGGCTCACTGAAGCTTTCTTT.

The chain has TRBV3-1 (or the pseudogene TRBV3-2) and TRBJ1-5; D gene ambiguous. The germline V gene has CDR1 LGHDT and CDR2 YNNKEL (reference sequence). CDR3 length equals 14 residues. Trimming left V 4 bases short and J 4 bases short, with 11 bases between. CDR3 amino acids: CASSPDSNNQPQHF. CDR3 nucleotide sequence: TGTGCCAGCAGCCCCGACTCTAATAATCAGCCCCAGCATTTT.